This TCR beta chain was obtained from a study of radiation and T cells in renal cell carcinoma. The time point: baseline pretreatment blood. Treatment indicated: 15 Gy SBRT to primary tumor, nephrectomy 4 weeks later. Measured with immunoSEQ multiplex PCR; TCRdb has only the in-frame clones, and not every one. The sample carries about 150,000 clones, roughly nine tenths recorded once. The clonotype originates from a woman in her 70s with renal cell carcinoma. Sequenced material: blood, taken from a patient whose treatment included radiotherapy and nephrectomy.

The CDR3 DNA reads as TGTGCCAGCAGTGAAGGGACAGGGTATGGCTACACCTTC. Amino acids: CASSEGTGYGYTF. This rearrangement joins TRBV25-1 to TRBJ1-2, with 9 bases aligning to TRBD1. This CDR3 has 13 amino acids. Per germline, CDR1 MGHDK and CDR2 SYGVNS. Losses at the gene ends were 2 bases for V and 5 bases for J; bases not matched to a gene: 0.